This T cell receptor beta chain originates from a study of cytomegalovirus exposure and HLA in healthy donors. Germline V gene lookup returns CDR1 MNHEY and CDR2 SMNVEV (reference sequence). Trimming took 3 bases from V and 11 from J, leaving 16 bases between them. This CDR3 has 13 amino acids. PCR involved 60 Vbeta and 13 Jbeta primers. Using immunoSEQ multiplex PCR, the repertoire was profiled, and TCRdb retains in-frame clones only, with some absent. The sample yields 95,000 to 150,000 clones, less than 85% seen once. The sample consisted of PBMCs. V and J are TRBV27 and TRBJ1-2; perhaps TRBD1 as D (5 bases). This receptor was identified in a middle-aged woman in good health and CMV-seronegative. CDR3 sequence (DNA): TGTGCCAGCAGTTTCGACAGAACCACTATATACACCTTC. This translates into CASSFDRTTIYTF.